Following are 7 T cell receptor beta chains from one sample sequenced in a study of shared clonotypes between healthy human individuals. Using immunoSEQ multiplex PCR, the repertoire was profiled, and TCRdb retains in-frame clones only, with some absent. The repertoire holds a few hundred thousand clones, roughly 79% seen once, with around 13% in the top ten. The material sequenced was PBMCs. The origin of the receptors is a middle-aged woman in good health. Some clones in this sample may be carry-over from other donors' samples.

The chain uses TRBV19 and TRBJ2-1; D possibly corresponds to TRBD1 (6 bases). The CDR3 totals 12 residues. The V gene lost 3 bases and the J gene lost 10 bases, with 10 bases spanning the gap. CDR1 is LNHDA and CDR2 is SQIVND in the germline V gene (reference sequence). The CDR3 DNA is TGTGCCAGTAGTATTGGGGGCGGAGAGCAGTTCTTC. It specifies CASSIGGGEQFF.

V gene TRBV27 combines with J gene TRBJ1-2, with 8 bases fitting TRBD1. Germline CDR1 is MNHEY and CDR2 is SMNVEV (reference sequence). CDR3 size: 14 residues. J lost 8 bases, V lost 7 bases, and 12 bases had no gene match. The CDR3 region is CASTDQTGVGGYTF. The CDR3 DNA follows: TGTGCCAGCACCGACCAGACAGGGGTAGGAGGCTACACCTTC.

The chain carries TRBV7-8 and TRBJ2-5; D gene uncertain. V was cut by 1 base and J by 4 bases, with 10 bases left in between. Germline loops: CDR1 SGHVS, CDR2 FQNEAQ. The CDR3 sequence is 14 residues long. The CDR3 region has the DNA TGTGCCAGCAGCTTAGTCGGTAGTCGAGAGACCCAGTACTTC. Residues: CASSLVGSRETQYF.

The genes are TRBV4-2 and TRBJ2-1; D is uncertain. Germline V lookup: CDR1 LGHNA, CDR2 YNFKEQ. V gave up 2 bases and J gave up 7 bases, with 6 bases separating them. The CDR3 consists of 12 residues. The CDR3 DNA is TGTGCCAGCAGCCAACTGGGGAATGAGCAGTTCTTC. Amino acids: CASSQLGNEQFF.

The genes are TRBV28 and TRBJ2-5; TRBD1 or TRBD2 may be the D gene (5 bases each). In germline, CDR1 is MDHEN, CDR2 SYDVKM. V lost 6 bases, J lost 1 base, and 15 bases lay in between. This CDR3 is built from 15 residues. CDR3 amino acids: CASRTPGRSQETQYF. In DNA form, the CDR3 reads TGTGCCAGCAGGACTCCGGGACGGTCCCAAGAGACCCAGTACTTC.

This clone was observed once. The chain has TRBV5-1 and TRBJ2-3, with TRBD2 identical over 10 bases. V was pared by 2 bases and J by 6 bases, with 3 bases of the junction left unmatched. There are 14 residues in the CDR3. The germline V gene encodes CDR1 SGHRS and CDR2 YFSETQ. CDR3 coding DNA: TGCGCCAGCAGCTTTCTAGCGGGAGAGGATACGCAGTATTTT. Its translation: CASSFLAGEDTQYF.

CDR3 region: CASSLYYASGETQYF. The CDR3 coding sequence is TGCGCCAGCAGCTTGTATTACGCCTCTGGGGAGACCCAGTACTTC. The chain employs TRBV5-1 and TRBJ2-5; D ambiguous. Per germline, CDR1 SGHRS and CDR2 YFSETQ. The CDR3 sequence is 15 residues long. Between the trimmed V and J ends, which lost 1 base and 5 bases, there was a span of 15 bases.